This T cell receptor beta chain was sequenced in a study of Tregs in tolerant kidney transplant recipients. Only in-frame clones appear in the TCRdb table, and some are missing; sequencing was by immunoSEQ multiplex PCR. Of just under 65,000 clones in the sample, roughly 98% are singletons; the top ten hold 0.34%. A word on this clone: Its antigen is undetermined.

Unstimulated Tregs (CD4+CD25+CD127-) and CD4+CD25- non-Tregs were sorted from PBMCs. Study-level points and caveats: Nucleotide sequences could not be compared across some patients' samples due to primer changes.

CDR3 length: 16 amino acids. V was pared by 5 bases and J by 1 base, with 11 bases of the junction left unmatched. Looked up from germline, CDR1 is LNHDA and CDR2 is SQIVND (reference sequence). The chain links TRBV19 to TRBJ2-7; 7 bases are a match to TRBD1. This clonotype was obtained from a human donor who received a combined kidney and bone marrow transplant. The sequencing here drew on Tregs from blood, taken before the transplant. In DNA form, the CDR3 reads TGTGCCAGTAGTGTAACGGGACAGCTAACATCCTACGAGCAGTACTTC. It yields the protein CASSVTGQLTSYEQYF.